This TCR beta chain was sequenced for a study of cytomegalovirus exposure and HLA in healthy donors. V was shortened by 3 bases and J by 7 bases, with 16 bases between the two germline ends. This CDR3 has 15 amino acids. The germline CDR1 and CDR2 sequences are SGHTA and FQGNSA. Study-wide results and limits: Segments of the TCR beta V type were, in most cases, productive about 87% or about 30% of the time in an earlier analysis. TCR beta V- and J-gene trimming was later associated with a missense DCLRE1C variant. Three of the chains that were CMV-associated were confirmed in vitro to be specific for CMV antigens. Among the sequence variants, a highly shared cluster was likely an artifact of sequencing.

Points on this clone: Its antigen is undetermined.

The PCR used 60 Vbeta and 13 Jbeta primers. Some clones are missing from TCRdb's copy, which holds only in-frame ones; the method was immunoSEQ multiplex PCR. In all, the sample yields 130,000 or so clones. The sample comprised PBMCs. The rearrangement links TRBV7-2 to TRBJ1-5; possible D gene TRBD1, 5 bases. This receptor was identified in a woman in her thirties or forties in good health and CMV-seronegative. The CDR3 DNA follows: TGTGCCAGCAGCTTCGCAGGGTCCTTAGGACAGCCCCAGCATTTT. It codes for CASSFAGSLGQPQHF. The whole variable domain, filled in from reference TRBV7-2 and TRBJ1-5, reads GAGVSQSPSNKVTEKGKDVELRCDPISGHTALYWYRQSLGQGLEFLIYFQGNSAPDKSGLPSDRFSAERTGGSVSTLTIQRTQQEDSAVYLCASSFAGSLGQPQHFGDGTRLSIL.